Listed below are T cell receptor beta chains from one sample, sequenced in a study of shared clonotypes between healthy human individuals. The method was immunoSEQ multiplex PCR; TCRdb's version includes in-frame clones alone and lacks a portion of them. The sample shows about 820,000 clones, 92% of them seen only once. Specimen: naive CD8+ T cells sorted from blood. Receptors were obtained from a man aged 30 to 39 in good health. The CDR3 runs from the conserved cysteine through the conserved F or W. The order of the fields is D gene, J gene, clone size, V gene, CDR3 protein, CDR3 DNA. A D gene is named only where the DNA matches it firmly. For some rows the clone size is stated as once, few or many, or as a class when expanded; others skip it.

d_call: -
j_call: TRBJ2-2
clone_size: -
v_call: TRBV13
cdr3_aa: CASSLETRSGELFF
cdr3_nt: TGTGCCAGCAGCTTAGAGACTAGGTCCGGGGAGCTGTTTTTT

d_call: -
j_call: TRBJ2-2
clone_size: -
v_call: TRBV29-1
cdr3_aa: CSALGGLTGELFF
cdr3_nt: TGCAGCGCCCTAGGAGGGCTCACCGGGGAGCTGTTTTTT

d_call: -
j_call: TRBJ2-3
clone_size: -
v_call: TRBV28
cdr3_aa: CASRLDRTWLSTDTQYF
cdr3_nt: TGTGCCAGCAGACTCGACAGGACCTGGTTGAGCACAGATACGCAGTATTTT

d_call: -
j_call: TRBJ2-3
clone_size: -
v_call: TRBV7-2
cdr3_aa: CASSLPGDTQYF
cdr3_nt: TGTGCCAGCAGCTTACCTGGAGATACGCAGTATTTT

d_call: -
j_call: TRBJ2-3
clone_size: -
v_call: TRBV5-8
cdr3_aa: CASSLGGTDTQYF
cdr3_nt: TGTGCCAGCAGCTTGGGGGGAACAGATACGCAGTATTTT

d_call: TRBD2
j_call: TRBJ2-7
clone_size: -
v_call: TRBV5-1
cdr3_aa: CASSLASGTSYEQYF
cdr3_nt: TGCGCCAGCAGCTTGGCTAGCGGTACCTCCTACGAGCAGTACTTC

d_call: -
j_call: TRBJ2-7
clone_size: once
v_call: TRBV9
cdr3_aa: CASSAAGRGYEQYF
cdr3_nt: TGTGCCAGCAGCGCAGCGGGAAGGGGGTACGAGCAGTACTTC

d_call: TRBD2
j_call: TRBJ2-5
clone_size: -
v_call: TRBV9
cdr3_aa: CASSGGLRETQYF
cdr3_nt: TGTGCCAGCAGCGGGGGACTACGGGAGACCCAGTACTTC

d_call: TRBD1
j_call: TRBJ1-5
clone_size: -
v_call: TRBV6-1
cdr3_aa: CASSETRGLGHSNQPQHF
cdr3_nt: TGTGCCAGCAGTGAAACAAGGGGGCTGGGGCATAGCAATCAGCCCCAGCATTTT

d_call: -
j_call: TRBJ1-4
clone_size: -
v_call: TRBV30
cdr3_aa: CAWSVWRGRGEKLFF
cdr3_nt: TGTGCCTGGAGTGTATGGCGCGGCCGAGGGGAAAAACTGTTTTTT

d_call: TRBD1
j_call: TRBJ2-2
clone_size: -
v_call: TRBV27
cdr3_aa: CASSSTTGFSDTKRNTGELFF
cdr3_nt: TGTGCCAGCAGTTCAACGACAGGGTTTTCAGATACCAAGCGAAACACCGGGGAGCTGTTTTTT

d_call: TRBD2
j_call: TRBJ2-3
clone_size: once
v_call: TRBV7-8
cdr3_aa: CASLNYSGRSDTDTQYF
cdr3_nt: TGTGCCAGCTTAAATTATAGCGGGAGGAGCGACACAGATACGCAGTATTTT

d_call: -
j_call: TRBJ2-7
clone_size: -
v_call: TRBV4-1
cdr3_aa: CATTHREGADYEQYF
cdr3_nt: TGCGCCACCACACACAGGGAGGGAGCGGACTACGAGCAGTACTTC

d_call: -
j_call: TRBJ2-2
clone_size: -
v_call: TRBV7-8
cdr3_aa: CASSLAGGPRGELFF
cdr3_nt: TGTGCCAGCAGCTTAGCGGGAGGTCCACGCGGGGAGCTGTTTTTT

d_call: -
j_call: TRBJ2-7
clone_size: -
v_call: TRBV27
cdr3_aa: CASSLGTLYEQYF
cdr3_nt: TGTGCCAGCAGTTTGGGGACGTTGTACGAGCAGTACTTC

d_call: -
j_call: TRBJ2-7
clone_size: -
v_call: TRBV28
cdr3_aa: CATSGDSYEQYF
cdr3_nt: TGTGCCACCTCAGGGGATTCCTACGAGCAGTACTTC

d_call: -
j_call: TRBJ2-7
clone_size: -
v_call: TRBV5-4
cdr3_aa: CASSLGGVFYEQYF
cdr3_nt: TGTGCCAGCAGCTTGGGGGGGGTTTTCTACGAGCAGTACTTC

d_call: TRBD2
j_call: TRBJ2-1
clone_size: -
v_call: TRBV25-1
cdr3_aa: CASTGTSGYNEQFF
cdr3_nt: TGTGCCAGCACCGGGACTAGCGGTTACAATGAGCAGTTCTTC

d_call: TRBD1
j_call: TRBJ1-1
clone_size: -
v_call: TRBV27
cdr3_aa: CASSSRQGMNTEAFF
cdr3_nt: TGTGCCAGCAGTTCGCGACAGGGGATGAACACTGAAGCTTTCTTT

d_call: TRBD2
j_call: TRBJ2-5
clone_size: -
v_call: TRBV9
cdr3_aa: CASSISGTSGQETQYF
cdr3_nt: TGTGCCAGCAGCATATCCGGGACTAGCGGACAAGAGACCCAGTACTTC

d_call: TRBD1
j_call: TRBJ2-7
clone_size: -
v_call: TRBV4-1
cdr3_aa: CASSQVQGSYEQYF
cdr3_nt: TGCGCCAGCAGCCAAGTACAGGGGAGCTACGAGCAGTACTTC

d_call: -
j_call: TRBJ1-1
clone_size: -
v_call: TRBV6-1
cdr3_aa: CASSELLRAEAFF
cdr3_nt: TGTGCCAGCAGTGAACTTCTTAGGGCCGAAGCTTTCTTT

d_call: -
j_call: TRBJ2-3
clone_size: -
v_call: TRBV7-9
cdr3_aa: CASSLIRGEADTQYF
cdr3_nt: TGTGCCAGCAGCTTAATCCGGGGCGAAGCTGATACGCAGTATTTT

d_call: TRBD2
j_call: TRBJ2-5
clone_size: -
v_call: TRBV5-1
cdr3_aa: CASSLWEPGGETQYF
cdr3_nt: TGCGCCAGCAGCTTGTGGGAGCCGGGAGGGGAGACCCAGTACTTC

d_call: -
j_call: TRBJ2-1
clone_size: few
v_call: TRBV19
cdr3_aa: CASSYGQNEQFF
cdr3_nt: TGTGCCAGTAGTTATGGACAGAATGAGCAGTTCTTC